This TCR beta chain was retrieved from a study of Graves' ophthalmopathy and Graves' hyperthyroidism. Broader study findings: Most clonotypes expanded in thyroid above 0.001 frequency were present in blood too.

This clonotype was recorded many times. Its antigen is as yet unknown. The CDR3 is 13 residues long. Per germline, CDR1 GTSNPN and CDR2 SVGIG (reference sequence). The V end lost 0 bases, the J end lost 8 bases, and 13 bases lay between the germline ends. 7.5 to 10 ml of fresh blood yielded the PBMCs by density gradient. The sequenced template was RNA, covering the TCR beta CDR3 region. HTBI primers served in a first-round RT-PCR, which a second-round multiplex PCR followed. In TCRdb, the multiplex PCR reads were re-called with MiXCR into one record per CDR3 protein. The sample lists approximately 160,000 distinct CDR3 sequences, around 40% occurring once.

Sequences were obtained from peripheral blood. This TCR came from a young man with Graves' ophthalmopathy. The chain combines TRBV30 with TRBJ1-2; D remains unclear. In DNA form, the CDR3 reads TGTGCCTGGAGTGTTTCCGGCCCAACCGGCTACACCTTC. Amino acids: CAWSVSGPTGYTF.